This entry lists 8 T cell receptor beta chains sequenced from one sample in a study of T cell clones after liver transplantation (dated 2019 in TCRdb). Library preparation was by the immunoSEQ multiplex PCR assay. Held by TCRdb, this immuneACCESS table contains in-frame sequences only and omits some clones. Under half of the omission traces to an unresolved V gene where checked; the cause of the rest is unknown. The sample table lists tens of thousands of clones, around 80% of them with a count of one. Jointly, the top ten make up roughly 0.87% of the sample. Specimen: CD4+ T cells from blood, collected 12 months after liver transplant. The receptors stem from a human patient who received a liver transplant. Post transplant, some T cells may arise from the graft donor.

This clone rates as medium-sized (0.01 to 0.1%). This rearrangement joins TRBV28 to TRBJ1-1; D is unresolved. In germline, CDR1 is MDHEN, CDR2 SYDVKM. The ends were cut back, 2 bases at V and 3 bases at J, with 7 bases in the middle. This CDR3 is 13 amino acids long. CDR3 sequence: CASSLLRDTEAFF. The CDR3 bases are TGTGCCAGCAGTTTACTGAGGGACACTGAAGCTTTCTTT.

The DNA for the CDR3 is TGTGCCAGCAGTGAAGCGGTGCGGAGGACAGATACGCAGTATTTT. Translation gives CASSEAVRRTDTQYF. The chain uses TRBV6-1 and TRBJ2-3; D is possibly TRBD2 (5 bases). V was cut by 0 bases and J by 3 bases, with 10 bases left in between. The V gene's germline CDR1 is MNHNS and CDR2 SASEGT. The CDR3 sequence is 15 residues long.

The V call is TRBV6-6, the J call TRBJ2-5; TRBD2 is a possible D gene (5 bases). This CDR3 is 13 amino acids long. V gave up 7 bases and J gave up 1 base, with 10 bases separating them. Germline V lookup: CDR1 MNHNY, CDR2 SVGAGI (reference sequence). In DNA form, the CDR3 reads TGTGCCAGCATTCCCAGCGGCCAAGAGACCCAGTACTTC. This codes for CASIPSGQETQYF.

This chain uses TRBV11-2 with TRBJ2-5, with 10 bases that match TRBD1. There are 15 residues in the CDR3. V shed 5 bases, J shed 1 base, and the junction held 4 bases outside the gene matches. Germline CDR1 and CDR2: SGHAT and FQNNGV. The CDR3 nucleotides are TGTGCCAGCAGCCCATGGACAGGGGGCCAAGAGACCCAGTACTTC. It is translated as CASSPWTGGQETQYF.

This clone was counted a few times. The V gene is TRBV2, the J gene TRBJ1-2, with 9 bases lining up with TRBD1. Germline CDR1 SNHLY, CDR2 FYNNEI. Losses at the gene ends were 5 bases for V and 8 bases for J; bases not matched to a gene: 3. There are 12 residues in the CDR3. CDR3 amino acids: CASSRDREGYTF. The CDR3 coding sequence is TGTGCCAGCAGTCGGGACAGGGAAGGCTACACCTTC.

The CDR3 DNA reads as TGTGCCTGGAGTAGCACAACTAATGAAAAACTGTTTTTT. Translation: CAWSSTTNEKLFF. The chain combines TRBV30 with TRBJ1-4; D remains ambiguous. The germline gives CDR1 GTSNPN, CDR2 SVGIG (reference sequence). The V end was cut by 2 bases, the J end by 0 bases, with 4 bases between. The length of the CDR3 is 13 residues.

For the CDR3, the DNA is TGTGCCAGCAGCTTAGTAATGGGGGATGAGCAGTTCTTC. It is translated as CASSLVMGDEQFF. V and J are TRBV7-9 and TRBJ2-1, with D possibly called TRBD1 or TRBD2 (5 bases each). Germline V CDR1 and CDR2: SEHNR, FQNEAQ (reference sequence). The CDR3 contains 13 residues. Trimming stripped 1 base from V and 8 bases from J, with 9 bases between.

The chain employs TRBV9 and TRBJ2-6; 9 bases are a match to TRBD1. Germline V gene sequence: CDR1 SGDLS, CDR2 YYNGEE. The CDR3 sequence is 18 residues long. After removal of 2 bases from V and 0 bases from J, the junction contained 6 bases not matched to a gene. DNA for the CDR3: TGTGCCAGCAGCGTGGGGACAGGGCCCCCCTCTGGGGCCAACGTCCTGACTTTC. Protein product: CASSVGTGPPSGANVLTF.